This T cell receptor beta chain is from a study of control samples from healthy donors and cancer patients (dated by TCRdb to 2020 to 2021). Notes on this clone: It has no known antigen specificity. Per-base qualities were not stored, and no clone one base away is much larger.

The protocol used for the library was the immunoSEQ multiplex PCR assay. TCRdb provides this immuneACCESS table in a form limited to in-frame rearrangements. Some clones are lacking; in checked studies, under half of them reflect an unresolved V gene, and why the rest are absent is not known. This sample has 100,000 to 150,000 clones in its table, and around nine tenths of those were observed once. The ten largest clones capture 9% to 14% of the sample. The germline V gene yields SGHNT for CDR1 and YENEEA for CDR2. From its cysteine to its phenylalanine, the CDR3 spans 15 amino acids. Of all the DNA, just the CDR3 is kept, 45 bases in frame from base 1. Relative to germline, V is 4 bases shorter and J is 1 base shorter, with 14 bases between their ends.

The rearrangement combines TRBV11-3 with TRBJ2-7; 6 matching bases give a weak D call of TRBD1. This TCR was recovered from a man in his thirties or forties in good health. Sequencing was performed on blood. The CDR3 region reads CASSSLGTPSYEQYF. The bases are TGTGCCAGCAGCTCTCTCGGGACACCTTCCTACGAGCAGTACTTC.